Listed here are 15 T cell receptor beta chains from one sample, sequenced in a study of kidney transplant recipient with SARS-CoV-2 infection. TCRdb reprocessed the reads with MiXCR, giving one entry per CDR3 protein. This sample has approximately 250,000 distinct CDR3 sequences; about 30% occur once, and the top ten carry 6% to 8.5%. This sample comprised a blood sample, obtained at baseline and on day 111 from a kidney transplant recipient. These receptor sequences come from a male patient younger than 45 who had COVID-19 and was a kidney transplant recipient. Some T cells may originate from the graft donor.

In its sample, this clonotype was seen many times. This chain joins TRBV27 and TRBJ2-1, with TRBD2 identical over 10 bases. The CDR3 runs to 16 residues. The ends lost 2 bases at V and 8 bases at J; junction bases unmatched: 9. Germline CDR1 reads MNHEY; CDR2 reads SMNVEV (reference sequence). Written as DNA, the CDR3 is TGTGCCAGCAGTTTAATGGCTAGCGGGAGTTTCGATGAGCAGTTCTTC. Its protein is CASSLMASGSFDEQFF.

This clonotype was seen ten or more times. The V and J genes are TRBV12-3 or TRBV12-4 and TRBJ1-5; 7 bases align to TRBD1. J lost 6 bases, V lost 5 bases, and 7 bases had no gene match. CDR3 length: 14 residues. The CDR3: CASSATGSGQPQHF. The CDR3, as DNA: TGTGCCAGCAGTGCGACAGGGTCCGGTCAGCCCCAGCATTTT.

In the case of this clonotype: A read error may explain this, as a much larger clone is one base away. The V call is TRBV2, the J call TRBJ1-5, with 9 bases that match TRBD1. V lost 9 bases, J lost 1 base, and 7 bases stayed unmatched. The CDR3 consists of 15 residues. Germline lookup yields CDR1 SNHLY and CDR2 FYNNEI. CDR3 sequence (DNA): TGTGCCAGTACCCCGGACAGGGGAAGCAATCAGCCCCAGCATTTT. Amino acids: CASTPDRGSNQPQHF.

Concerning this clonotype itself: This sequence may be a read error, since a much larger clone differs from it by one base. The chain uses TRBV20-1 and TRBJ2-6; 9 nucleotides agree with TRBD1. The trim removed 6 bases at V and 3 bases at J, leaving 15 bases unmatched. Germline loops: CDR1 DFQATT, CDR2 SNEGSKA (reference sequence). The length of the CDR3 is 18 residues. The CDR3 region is CSARPASGTGSGANVLTF. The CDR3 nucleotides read TGCAGTGCCCGCCCGGCCTCCGGGACAGGGAGTGGGGCCAACGTCCTGACTTTC.

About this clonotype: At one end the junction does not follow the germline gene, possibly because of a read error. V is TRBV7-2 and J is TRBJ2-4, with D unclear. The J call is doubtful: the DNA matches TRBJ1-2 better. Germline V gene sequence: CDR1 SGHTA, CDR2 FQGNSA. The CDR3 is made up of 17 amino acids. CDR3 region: CANSCNSRDGKTYGYTF. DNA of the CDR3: TGTGCCAACAGCTGTAACAGCAGAGACGGAAAGACCTATGGCTACACCTTC.

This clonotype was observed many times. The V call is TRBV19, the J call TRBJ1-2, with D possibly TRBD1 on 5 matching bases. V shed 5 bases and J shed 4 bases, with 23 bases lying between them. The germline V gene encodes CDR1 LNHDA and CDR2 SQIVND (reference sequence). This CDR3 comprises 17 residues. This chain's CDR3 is CASSVRWTNRKTYGYTF. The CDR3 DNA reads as TGTGCCAGTAGTGTTCGATGGACAAATCGAAAGACCTATGGCTACACCTTC.

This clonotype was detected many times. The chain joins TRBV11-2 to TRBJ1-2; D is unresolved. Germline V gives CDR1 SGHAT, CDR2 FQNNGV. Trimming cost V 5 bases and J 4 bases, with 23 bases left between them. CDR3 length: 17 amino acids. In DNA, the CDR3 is TGTGCCAGCAGCCACCCCACAACAAGCAGAAAGACCTATGGCTACACCTTC. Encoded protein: CASSHPTTSRKTYGYTF.

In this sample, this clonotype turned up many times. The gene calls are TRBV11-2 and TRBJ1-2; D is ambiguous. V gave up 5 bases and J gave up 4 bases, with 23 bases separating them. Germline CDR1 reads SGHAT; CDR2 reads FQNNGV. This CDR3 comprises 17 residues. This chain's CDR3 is CASSTALTSRKTYGYTF. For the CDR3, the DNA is TGTGCCAGCAGCACCGCCTTAACAAGCAGAAAGACCTATGGCTACACCTTC.

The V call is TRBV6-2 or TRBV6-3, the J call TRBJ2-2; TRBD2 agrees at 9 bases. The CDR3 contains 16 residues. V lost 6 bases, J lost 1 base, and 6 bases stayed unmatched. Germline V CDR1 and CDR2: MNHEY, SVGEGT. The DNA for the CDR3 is TGTGCCAGCAGAGGGTATAGCGGGAGGAACACCGGGGAGCTGTTTTTT. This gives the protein CASRGYSGRNTGELFF.

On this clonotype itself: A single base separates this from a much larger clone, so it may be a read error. CDR3 region: CASSGGTGSYGYTF. Here the CDR3 DNA reads TGTGCCAGCAGTGGAGGGACAGGGAGCTATGGCTACACCTTC. The V gene is TRBV6-5, the J gene TRBJ1-2, with TRBD1 matching 9 bases. This CDR3 is built from 14 residues. Germline CDR1 reads MNHEY; CDR2 reads SVGAGI. The V segment lost 5 bases and the J segment 4 bases; nucleotides outside the gene matches: 5.

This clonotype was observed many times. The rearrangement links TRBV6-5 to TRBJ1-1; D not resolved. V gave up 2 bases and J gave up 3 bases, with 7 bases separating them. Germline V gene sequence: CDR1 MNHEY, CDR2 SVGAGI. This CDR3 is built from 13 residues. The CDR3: CASSYDKYTEAFF. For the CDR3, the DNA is TGTGCCAGCAGTTACGACAAGTACACTGAAGCTTTCTTT.

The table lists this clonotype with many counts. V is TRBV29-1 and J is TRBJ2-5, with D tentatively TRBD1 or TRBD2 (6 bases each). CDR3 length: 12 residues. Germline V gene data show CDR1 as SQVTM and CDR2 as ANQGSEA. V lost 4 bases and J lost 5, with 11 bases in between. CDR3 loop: CSVAKGGETQYF. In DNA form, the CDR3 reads TGCAGCGTTGCTAAAGGGGGGGAGACCCAGTACTTC.

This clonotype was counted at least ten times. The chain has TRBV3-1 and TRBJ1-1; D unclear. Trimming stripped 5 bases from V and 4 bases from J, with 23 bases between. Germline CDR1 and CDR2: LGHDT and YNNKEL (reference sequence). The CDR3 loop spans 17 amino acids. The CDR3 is CASSGQCPISIRTEAFF. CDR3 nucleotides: TGTGCCAGCAGCGGGCAGTGTCCCATTTCAATTCGCACTGAAGCTTTCTTT.

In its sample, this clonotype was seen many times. CDR3 loop: CASTCLHPRKTYGYTF. In nucleotides, the CDR3 is TGTGCCAGCACTTGTCTTCATCCACGAAAGACCTATGGCTACACCTTC. The genes are TRBV5-8 and TRBJ1-2; no clear D gene. The CDR3 totals 16 residues. Between the trimmed V and J ends, which lost 6 bases and 4 bases, there was a span of 22 bases. Germline assignment: CDR1 SGHTS and CDR2 YDEGEE.

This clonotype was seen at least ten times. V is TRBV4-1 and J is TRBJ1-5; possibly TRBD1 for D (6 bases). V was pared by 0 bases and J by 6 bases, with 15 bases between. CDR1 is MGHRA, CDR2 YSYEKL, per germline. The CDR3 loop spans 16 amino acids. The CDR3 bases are TGCGCCAGCAGCCAAGATAGCCAGGGGACGGCTCAGCCCCAGCATTTT. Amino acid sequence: CASSQDSQGTAQPQHF.